The 20 T cell receptor beta chains given below trace back to one sample, sequenced in a study of Graves' ophthalmopathy and Graves' hyperthyroidism. Amplified TCR beta CDR3 regions were obtained using RNA transcripts as template. Following a first-round RT-PCR that used HTBI primers, a second-round multiplex PCR was carried out. Each CDR3 protein is one row after TCRdb ran MiXCR on the multiplex PCR reads. The sample records around 660,000 distinct CDR3 sequences, 35% to 45% being singletons. Sequencing used peripheral blood. These receptors were obtained from an adult man with Graves' ophthalmopathy.

This clonotype was found many times. The rearrangement links TRBV19 to TRBJ2-5; 7 bases are a match to TRBD1. Germline lookup yields CDR1 LNHDA and CDR2 SQIVND (reference sequence). CDR3 length: 13 residues. Trimming cost V 10 bases and J 5 bases; bases outside gene matches: 10. CDR3 DNA: TGTGCCACCATTCCACCGGACAGGGAGACCCAGTACTTC. This encodes CATIPPDRETQYF.

This clonotype was detected a few times. This chain uses TRBV19 with TRBJ1-5, with TRBD1 as a possible D gene (6 bases). Germline V gene lookup returns CDR1 LNHDA and CDR2 SQIVND (reference sequence). The V and J ends lost 7 bases and 6 bases respectively, with 25 bases between them. The CDR3 loop spans 17 amino acids. The CDR3 spells CASTPNHPGGAVQPQHF. CDR3 bases: TGTGCCAGTACCCCAAATCATCCGGGGGGGGCAGTTCAGCCCCAGCATTTT.

Remarks on this clonotype: This may arise from a read error, as a much more abundant clone is one base away. V is TRBV11-2 and J is TRBJ2-5; the D gene is possibly TRBD2 (6 bases). CDR3 length: 15 residues. V gave up 5 bases and J gave up 5 bases, with 18 bases separating them. Germline-derived CDR1 and CDR2 are SGHAT and FQNNGV. The CDR3 DNA reads TGTGCCAGCAGCACCGCGCGGGGTGTGGATGAGACCCAGTACTTC. Its protein is CASSTARGVDETQYF. Together with reference TRBV11-2 and TRBJ2-5, the CDR3 gives the full variable domain: EAGVAQSPRYKIIEKRQSVAFWCNPISGHATLYWYQQILGQGPKLLIQFQNNGVVDDSQLPKDRFSAERLKGVDSTLKIQPAKLEDSAVYLCASSTARGVDETQYFGPGTRLLVL.

This chain links TRBV7-2 with TRBJ1-2; D gene unclear. The CDR3 consists of 14 residues. With 3 bases removed from V and 9 bases from J, the gap between germline ends came to 17 bases. Germline V lookup: CDR1 SGHTA, CDR2 FQGNSA. The chain's CDR3 is CASSFLDRLRSYTF. CDR3 nucleotides: TGTGCCAGCAGCTTCCTGGATCGGTTGAGGAGCTACACCTTC.

The table lists this clonotype with a few counts. This chain links TRBV7-2 with TRBJ2-6; D is uncertain. The germline V gene encodes CDR1 SGHTA and CDR2 FQGNSA. V lost 6 bases to trimming and J lost 2 bases, with 8 bases between them. CDR3 size: 14 residues. Written as DNA, the CDR3 is TGTGCCAGCAGAACCCGACCTGGGGCCAACGTCCTGACTTTC. It encodes CASRTRPGANVLTF.

This clonotype was observed at least ten times. The chain uses TRBV9 and TRBJ1-3, with 8 bases identical to TRBD1. J was trimmed by 4 bases and V by 2 bases; bases with no gene match: 5. Germline V gene data show CDR1 as SGDLS and CDR2 as YYNGEE. The CDR3 is 15 amino acids. CDR3 residues: CASSVQGAGGNTIYF. CDR3 coding DNA: TGTGCCAGCAGCGTCCAGGGGGCGGGAGGAAACACCATATATTTT.

The V and J genes are TRBV25-1 and TRBJ1-4, with D uncertain. The CDR3 loop spans 13 amino acids. Germline-derived CDR1 and CDR2 are MGHDK and SYGVNS. V was pared by 2 bases and J by 7 bases, with 8 bases between. CDR3 protein: CASSESGLEKLFF. The DNA for the CDR3 is TGTGCCAGCAGTGAAAGCGGGCTTGAAAAACTGTTTTTT.

As to this clonotype: A junction end diverges from the germline sequence, so it may reflect a read error. The chain employs TRBV5-8 and TRBJ1-1, with D hard to call. The CDR3 has 9 residues. CDR1 and CDR2 from the germline V gene are SGHTS and YDEGEE. The DNA for the CDR3 is TGTGCCAGCAACACTGAAGCTTTCTTC. Translating it yields CASNTEAFF.

This clonotype was seen many times. The chain uses TRBV7-2 and TRBJ2-5; TRBD2 matches 10 bases. Per germline, CDR1 SGHTA and CDR2 FQGNSA. This CDR3 comprises 19 residues. The V and J ends lost 2 bases and 0 bases, in that order; junction bases with no gene match: 12. DNA of the CDR3: TGTGCCAGCAGCTTAAATCGGCCTAGCGGGAGTAGCTACCAAGAGACCCAGTACTTC. It is translated as CASSLNRPSGSSYQETQYF.

This clonotype was seen at least ten times. This chain uses TRBV20-1 with TRBJ2-7; 7 nucleotides align to TRBD2. Germline CDR1 reads DFQATT; CDR2 reads SNEGSKA (reference sequence). This CDR3 spans 12 amino acids. V was pared by 2 bases and J by 6 bases, with 4 bases of the junction left unmatched. CDR3 sequence reads: CSARLAAGEQYF. CDR3 DNA sequence: TGCAGTGCTAGACTAGCGGCGGGCGAGCAGTACTTC.

The chain carries TRBV24-1 and TRBJ1-2, with 9 bases matching TRBD1. This CDR3 contains 13 residues. Germline-derived CDR1 and CDR2 are KGHDR and SFDVKD. V lost 5 bases and J lost 9; bases outside the gene matches: 6. In nucleotides, the CDR3 is TGTGCCACCAGTGCGGGACAGGGAGTTAGCTACACCTTC. It translates to CATSAGQGVSYTF.

This clonotype showed up just a few times. One end of the junction does not line up with germline, which may come from a read error. This sequence joins TRBV10-3 and TRBJ1-5; D perhaps matches TRBD1 (6 bases). Per the germline V gene, CDR1 is ENHRY and CDR2 is SYGVKD. The CDR3 is made up of 15 amino acids. CDR3 DNA sequence: TGTGCCAGCAGTGAAACCGACAGGCGGTTTCAGCCCCAGCATTTT. Its translation is CASSETDRRFQPQHF.

This clonotype was seen a handful of times. The chain couples TRBV20-1 to TRBJ1-5, with 7 positions matching TRBD1. The V segment lost 5 bases and the J segment 8 bases; nucleotides outside the gene matches: 15. The CDR3 totals 15 residues. From germline, CDR1 is DFQATT and CDR2 SNEGSKA (reference sequence). Here the CDR3 reads CSALYETGKKKPQHF. The CDR3 bases are TGCAGTGCTTTGTACGAGACAGGGAAGAAAAAGCCCCAGCATTTT.

This chain uses TRBV7-9 with TRBJ1-5; D is ambiguous. Germline V gene sequence: CDR1 SEHNR, CDR2 FQNEAQ (reference sequence). This CDR3 is 12 amino acids long. The ends were cut back, 5 bases at V and 11 bases at J, with 13 bases in the middle. The DNA for the CDR3 is TGTGCCAGCAGCCCGGGCGGTGAGACCCAGCATTTT. Translation: CASSPGGETQHF.

This clonotype was counted ten times or more. CDR3 sequence (DNA): TGTGCCAGCAGCCAAGATCATCGGGGGCCCTCTGGAAACACCATATATTTT. This codes for CASSQDHRGPSGNTIYF. The V gene is TRBV14, the J gene TRBJ1-3, with a possible D match to TRBD1 (6 bases). The CDR3 has 17 amino acids. V was clipped by 0 bases and J by 0 bases, with 12 bases between them. The germline CDR1 and CDR2 sequences are SGHDN and FVKESK. The full variable domain, in which reference TRBV14 and TRBJ1-3 provide the parts outside the CDR3, is EAGVTQFPSHSVIEKGQTVTLRCDPISGHDNLYWYRRVMGKEIKFLLHFVKESKQDESGMPNNRFLAERTGGTYSTLKVQPAELEDSGVYFCASSQDHRGPSGNTIYFGEGSWLTVV.

As regards this clonotype: With a much larger clone just one base away, this may be a read error. CDR3 nucleotides: TGTGCCAAGGCGATAACCGGGGAGCTGTTTTTT. It is translated as CAKAITGELFF. This chain uses TRBV7-9 with TRBJ2-2; D unclear. With 10 bases removed from V and 5 bases from J, the gap between germline ends came to 8 bases. Per germline, CDR1 SEHNR and CDR2 FQNEAQ (reference sequence). The CDR3 length is 11 residues. The entire variable domain, with the rest obtained from reference TRBV7-9 and TRBJ2-2, is as follows: DTGVSQNPRHKITKRGQNVTFRCDPISEHNRLYWYRQTLGQGPEFLTYFQNEAQLEKSRLLSDRFSAERPKGSFSTLEIQRTEQGDSAMYLCAKAITGELFFGEGSRLTVL.

The CDR3 region is CAIKRAGANVLTF. In DNA form, the CDR3 reads TGTGCCATCAAAAGGGCTGGGGCCAACGTCCTGACTTTC. The chain employs TRBV10-3 and TRBJ2-6; D unresolved. The CDR3 is 13 residues long. V dropped 7 bases and J dropped 2 bases, with 6 bases sitting between them. Germline lookup yields CDR1 ENHRY and CDR2 SYGVKD.

This clonotype was recorded at least ten times. In DNA, the CDR3 is TGCAGCGTTAAATATGCTCAAGAGACCCAGTACTTC. Protein sequence: CSVKYAQETQYF. The rearrangement joins TRBV29-1 to TRBJ2-5; D is unresolved. The CDR3 is 12 residues long. Germline V gene data show CDR1 as SQVTM and CDR2 as ANQGSEA. V gave up 5 bases and J gave up 2 bases, with 9 bases separating them.

This clonotype was counted a single time. At one end, the junction sequence differs from germline, possibly due to a read error. The rearrangement uses TRBV10-3 and TRBJ1-6, with 7 bases matching TRBD1. CDR1 and CDR2 from the germline V gene are ENHRY and SYGVKD. There are 13 residues in the CDR3. The CDR3 DNA reads as TGTGCCAGCAGTGCCGGACAGGACTCACCCCTCCACTTT. Translation: CASSAGQDSPLHF.

A remark on this clonotype: The junction does not match germline at one end; this may be a read error. The J gene is TRBJ1-1, the V gene TRBV10-3, with D possibly TRBD1 on 6 matching bases. The CDR3 has 14 residues. CDR1 is ENHRY, CDR2 SYGVKD, per germline. The DNA of the CDR3 is TGTGCCATCGGCAAGGGGGGAATGAACACTGAAGCTCTCTTT. This translates into CAIGKGGMNTEALF.